These 18 T cell receptor beta chains were sequenced from one sample in a study of persistence of HIV-infected CD4 T cells. Cells were stimulated with CMV-infected fibroblast lysates at about 9.4 ug/mL. Memory cells lacking CD40L and CD69 with high CD45RO were sorted. The libraries were made with immunoSEQ version 4 in survey mode. Produced via immunoSEQ multiplex PCR; TCRdb's table is partial and in-frame only. This table holds 37,000 or so clones, approximately 80% found once. No antigen is known for these receptors. The sequencing used CD4+ T cells sorted from PBMCs after roughly 18-hour stimulation, collected from a patient who received antiretroviral therapy. These receptors were obtained from an adult man with HIV who was CMV-seropositive.

CDR3 amino acids: CASGLGQGSEKLFF. CDR3 DNA sequence: TGTGCTAGTGGTTTGGGGCAGGGTAGTGAAAAACTGTTTTTT. The chain joins TRBV12-5 to TRBJ1-4; a weak D match, TRBD1 (5 bases). CDR3 length equals 14 residues. The germline gives CDR1 LGHNT, CDR2 FRNRAP. The ends were cut back, 1 base at V and 7 bases at J, with 10 bases in the middle.

This chain connects TRBV7-9 to TRBJ2-7; either TRBD1 or TRBD2 may fit D (5 bases each). The germline V gene encodes CDR1 SEHNR and CDR2 FQNEAQ (reference sequence). V gave up 6 bases and J gave up 4 bases, with 13 bases separating them. This CDR3 comprises 13 residues. The CDR3 coding sequence is TGTGCCAGCAGTCCCCGGGACGGATACGAGCAGTACTTC. This gives the protein CASSPRDGYEQYF.

The rearrangement links TRBV5-6 to TRBJ1-2; no clear D gene. The CDR3 totals 16 residues. The ends were cut back, 4 bases at V and 0 bases at J, with 16 bases in the middle. Germline V gene data show CDR1 as SGHDT and CDR2 as YYEEEE. Written as DNA, the CDR3 is TGTGCCAGCAGCCTCCCCCCGGCCTCAGCTAACTATGGCTACACCTTC. The encoded protein is CASSLPPASANYGYTF.

V gene TRBV5-1 combines with J gene TRBJ2-7; D may match TRBD1 or TRBD2 (5 bases each). The CDR3 contains 13 residues. CDR1 SGHRS and CDR2 YFSETQ come from the germline V gene. Deletions cut 7 bases from V and 2 bases from J, with 13 bases between. The CDR3 DNA follows: TGCGCCAGCCATTCGGGGCCTGCCTACGAGCAGTACTTC. Translation: CASHSGPAYEQYF.

The chain employs TRBV28 and TRBJ2-7; possibly TRBD1 for D (6 bases). V was pared by 5 bases and J by 0 bases, with 14 bases between. Germline V CDR1 and CDR2: MDHEN, SYDVKM. CDR3 length equals 15 residues. CDR3 nucleotides: TGTGCCAGCAGTCCACCAGGGGCTCTCTCCTACGAGCAGTACTTC. This gives the protein CASSPPGALSYEQYF.

V gene TRBV15 combines with J gene TRBJ2-3, with 7 bases fitting TRBD1. The CDR3 is 16 amino acids. Trimming removed 5 bases from V and 4 bases from J; junction bases left unmatched: 12. Germline V gene lookup returns CDR1 LNHNV and CDR2 YYDKDF (reference sequence). The CDR3 reads CATSPLKDRTPDTQYF. The DNA of the CDR3 is TGTGCCACCAGCCCCCTCAAGGACAGGACACCAGATACGCAGTATTTT.

The genes are TRBV27 and TRBJ1-5; TRBD1 might be the D (6 bases). This CDR3 contains 16 residues. Trimming took 6 bases from V and 1 from J, leaving 16 bases between them. Germline V CDR1 and CDR2: MNHEY, SMNVEV (reference sequence). The CDR3 here is CASSGYRVGSNQPQHF. In DNA, the CDR3 is TGTGCCAGCAGCGGCTACAGGGTTGGGAGCAATCAGCCCCAGCATTTT.

The rearrangement uses TRBV24-1 and TRBJ1-4, with 8 bases identical to TRBD1. V lost 2 bases, J lost 8 bases, and 6 bases stayed unmatched. Germline CDR1 and CDR2: KGHDR and SFDVKD. This CDR3 is built from 15 residues. The CDR3 DNA is TGTGCCACCAGTGATTCCGGACAGGGCGCCGAAAAACTGTTTTTT. It specifies CATSDSGQGAEKLFF.

This sequence joins TRBV2 and TRBJ1-5; no firm D call. Trimming cost V 3 bases and J 1 base, with 10 bases left between them. Germline CDR1 reads SNHLY; CDR2 reads FYNNEI. This CDR3 has 15 amino acids. CDR3 DNA sequence: TGTGCCAGCAGTGACCCCAGAACCAGCAATCAGCCCCAGCATTTT. It encodes CASSDPRTSNQPQHF. Combining the CDR3 with reference TRBV2 and TRBJ1-5 gives the whole variable domain EPEVTQTPSHQVTQMGQEVILRCVPISNHLYFYWYRQILGQKVEFLVSFYNNEISEKSEIFDDQFSVERPDGSNFTLKIRSTKLEDSAMYFCASSDPRTSNQPQHFGDGTRLSIL.

V usage is TRBV3-1 (or the pseudogene TRBV3-2) and J usage is TRBJ1-3; D is unresolved. This CDR3 is 14 amino acids long. Germline values: CDR1 LGHDT, CDR2 YNNKEL (reference sequence). With 2 bases removed from V and 2 bases from J, the gap between germline ends came to 7 bases. In nucleotides, the CDR3 is TGTGCCAGCAGCCAAACGAAAGCTGGAAACACCATATATTTT. Translated, it gives CASSQTKAGNTIYF.

By share, this clone counts as medium-sized. This chain links TRBV2 with TRBJ1-6; D not certain. Germline CDR1 SNHLY, CDR2 FYNNEI. V was shortened by 2 bases and J by 15 bases, with 14 bases between the two germline ends. This CDR3 has 13 residues. DNA for the CDR3: TGTGCCAGCAGTGAAATGGTGGCGGTTCTCCTCCACTTT. This encodes CASSEMVAVLLHF.

The rearrangement links TRBV4-1 to TRBJ2-1; 7 bases line up with TRBD2. Germline assignment: CDR1 MGHRA and CDR2 YSYEKL. The CDR3 spans 15 residues. The trim removed 5 bases at V and 2 bases at J, leaving 6 bases unmatched. As DNA, the CDR3 is TGCGCCAGCAGCTGGGGCGGGGGACCCTACAATGAGCAGTTCTTC. Encoded protein: CASSWGGGPYNEQFF.

The chain is built from TRBV6-5 and TRBJ2-5; tentatively, D is TRBD1 (6 bases). V lost 7 bases and J lost 4, with 13 bases in between. Per germline, CDR1 MNHEY and CDR2 SVGAGI. The length of the CDR3 is 13 residues. In nucleotides, the CDR3 is TGTGCCAGCAACCCGACAGGAGGAGAGACCCAGTACTTC. This codes for CASNPTGGETQYF.

About this clone: Other DNA sequences in this specimen translate into the identical CDR3. This chain joins TRBV28 and TRBJ1-1; TRBD1 matches 9 bases. The V gene end was trimmed by 5 bases and the J gene end by 5 bases; junction bases not matched to a gene: 12. Germline-derived CDR1 and CDR2 are MDHEN and SYDVKM. This CDR3 has 16 amino acids. The CDR3 coding sequence is TGTGCCAGCAGTCTGCCGGGACAGGGAGCCGGAACTGAAGCTTTCTTT. This codes for CASSLPGQGAGTEAFF.

This sequence joins TRBV10-3 and TRBJ2-7; 9 positions match TRBD1. The ends lost 3 bases at V and 6 bases at J; junction bases unmatched: 6. From germline, CDR1 is ENHRY and CDR2 SYGVKD. The CDR3 contains 14 residues. CDR3: CAISDGTGFGEQYF. Written as DNA, the CDR3 is TGTGCCATCAGTGACGGGACAGGGTTTGGCGAGCAGTACTTC.

The chain couples TRBV28 to TRBJ2-1; the D gene is possibly TRBD2 (6 bases). The CDR3 covers 15 residues. Deletions cut 0 bases from V and 10 bases from J, with 16 bases between. Germline CDR1 is MDHEN and CDR2 is SYDVKM. The CDR3 loop is CASSLWVRGTEEQFF. The CDR3 DNA follows: TGTGCCAGCAGTTTATGGGTCCGGGGGACGGAAGAGCAGTTCTTC.

This chain links TRBV5-1 with TRBJ1-2; TRBD1 matches 10 bases. Trimming at V came to 0 bases and at J to 3 bases, leaving 8 bases not matched to a gene. This CDR3 comprises 17 residues. Germline CDR1 is SGHRS and CDR2 is YFSETQ. CDR3: CASSLVLGDRGDYGYTF. The CDR3 coding sequence is TGCGCCAGCAGCTTGGTCCTGGGGGACAGGGGTGACTATGGCTACACCTTC.

This clone was detected only once. The genes are TRBV19 and TRBJ2-3; D unclear. V was pared by 2 bases and J by 3 bases, with 9 bases between. This CDR3 is 14 amino acids long. The germline V gene encodes CDR1 LNHDA and CDR2 SQIVND (reference sequence). The CDR3 bases are TGTGCCAGTAGTATAAACAGAATGACAGATACGCAGTATTTT. Protein product: CASSINRMTDTQYF.